This T cell receptor beta chain emerged from a study of blood T cell repertoires in COVID-19 (dated by TCRdb to 2020 to 2021). About the full investigation: Samples from collaborators originated in the United States, Italy and Spain and spanned both the acute and convalescent phases of COVID-19. The prospective study material was composed of cDNA or gDNA derived from T cells, B-cell-depleted T cells, or PBMCs. Subjects who had been exposed to COVID-19, were actively infected with it, or had recovered from it provided the deeply sampled blood TCRbeta repertoires that made up the dataset. A freely available public database, intended as a resource for researchers studying the immune response to SARS-CoV-2, is where the repertoires were released. The samples were drawn from two sources: the first 160 participants of the ongoing ImmuneRACE study, and 1,000 to 1,500 subjects contributed by 6 global collaborators. Sample metadata almost always included a de-identified subject ID, COVID-19 status, age in years and sex. Where HLA class I and class II types were available, the types were taken from metadata supplied by the sample provider, not from assay-based typing. Results and caveats for the whole study, not just this receptor: How much clinical and demographic metadata was included differed by source and by participant, and the metadata was provided uncurated.

The immunoSEQ Assay, a bias-controlled multiplex PCR, was used to amplify TCRbeta CDR3 regions from genomic DNA. The original methods were these. The number of nucleated cells in each sample was estimated by amplification of reference gene primers within the assay. To quantify the absolute abundance of each unique TCRbeta CDR3 rearrangement, sequence reads were collapsed and filtered. For each sample, productive Simpson clonality was calculated as the square root of Simpson's diversity index over productive rearrangements. TCRdb retrieved this table from immuneACCESS and kept in-frame rearrangements only. Not all clones are present; in checked studies, unresolved V genes account for under half, and no reason is known for the remainder. V, J and clone size were drawn from that table, and D and trimming were deduced from the DNA. This sample gives approximately 180,000 clones in total; roughly 88% of them show up just once. The top ten clones comprise about 10% of the sample.

Whole blood was collected in K2EDTA tubes by collaborating institutions according to the institutions' own protocols. For TCRbeta analysis, collaborator samples were shipped as frozen whole blood, as isolated PBMCs, or as DNA extracted from either sample type. The cysteine opens and the phenylalanine closes a CDR3 of 18 amino acids. Just CDR3 DNA is preserved here, 54 bases in frame from base 1. Points on this clone: The specificity of this receptor is unknown. Base qualities are missing; no much larger clone stands one base away.

Here the chain combines TRBV1 and TRBJ2-5; the table's D gene call, TRBD2, was not cross checked with the DNA. TRBV1 counts as a pseudogene. Sequenced material: peripheral blood. The receptor's source is a human donor with active or convalescent COVID-19. The donor label of this sample is uncertain. The CDR3 region reads CTSSQDPPRDPYQETQYF. The DNA reads as follows: TGCACCAGCAGCCAAGATCCGCCCCGGGATCCGTACCAAGAGACCCAGTACTTC.